The clone carrying this T cell receptor beta chain has only one observation. What it recognizes is unknown. This entry comes from a study of cytomegalovirus exposure and HLA in healthy donors. Study-wide results and caveats: When analyzed later, a missense DCLRE1C variant was found to be linked to TCR beta V- and J-gene trimming. A later analysis found that most CMV-associated TCR beta chains appeared HLA-restricted. Rates of TCR association differed by HLA locus in a later analysis, with DRB1 highest and HLA-C lowest. Compared with the roughly 700-donor mean, an Asian-associated ancestry cluster reportedly had fewer N-insertions, according to a later analysis.

There are 13 residues in the CDR3. V was pared by 4 bases and J by 0 bases, with 8 bases between. Per germline, CDR1 SGHRS and CDR2 YFSETQ. Primers for the PCR totalled 60 Vbeta and 13 Jbeta. Here immunoSEQ multiplex PCR was the method, and the copy in TCRdb shows in-frame clones only, minus some. Here the sample spans 200,000 to 250,000 clones, more than 85% being singletons. The gene calls are TRBV5-1 and TRBJ2-7, with D maybe TRBD1 (6 bases). The source material was PBMCs. This TCR was sampled from a woman younger than 30 in good health and CMV-seronegative. CDR3 protein: CASSEGGSYEQYF. In DNA form, the CDR3 reads TGCGCCAGCAGCGAAGGGGGCTCCTACGAGCAGTACTTC.